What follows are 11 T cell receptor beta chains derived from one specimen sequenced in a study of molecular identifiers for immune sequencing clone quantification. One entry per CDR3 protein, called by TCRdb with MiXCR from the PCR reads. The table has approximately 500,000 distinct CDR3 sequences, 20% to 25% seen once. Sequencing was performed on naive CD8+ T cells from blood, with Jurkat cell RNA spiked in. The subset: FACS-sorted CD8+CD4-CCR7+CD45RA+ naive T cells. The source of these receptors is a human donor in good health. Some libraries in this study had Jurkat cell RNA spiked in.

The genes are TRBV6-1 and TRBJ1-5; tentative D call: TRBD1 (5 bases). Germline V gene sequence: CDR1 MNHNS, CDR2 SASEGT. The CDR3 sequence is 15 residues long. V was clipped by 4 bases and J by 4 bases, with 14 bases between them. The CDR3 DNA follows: TGTGCCAGCAGTGGGGGGGAGGCAGTTAATCAGCCCCAGCATTTT. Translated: CASSGGEAVNQPQHF.

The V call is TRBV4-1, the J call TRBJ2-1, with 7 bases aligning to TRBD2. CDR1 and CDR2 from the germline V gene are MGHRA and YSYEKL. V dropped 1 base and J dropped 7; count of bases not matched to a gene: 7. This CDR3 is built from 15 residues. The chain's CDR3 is CASSQGGRTGNEQFF. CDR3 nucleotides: TGCGCCAGCAGCCAAGGCGGGAGAACAGGAAATGAGCAGTTCTTC.

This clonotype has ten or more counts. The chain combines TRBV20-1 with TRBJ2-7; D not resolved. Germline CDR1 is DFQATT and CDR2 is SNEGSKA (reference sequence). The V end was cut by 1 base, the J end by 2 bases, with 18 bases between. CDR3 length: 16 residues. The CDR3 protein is CSARGATSRLAYEQYF. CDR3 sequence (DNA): TGCAGTGCTAGAGGGGCCACCTCGAGGCTAGCCTACGAGCAGTACTTC.

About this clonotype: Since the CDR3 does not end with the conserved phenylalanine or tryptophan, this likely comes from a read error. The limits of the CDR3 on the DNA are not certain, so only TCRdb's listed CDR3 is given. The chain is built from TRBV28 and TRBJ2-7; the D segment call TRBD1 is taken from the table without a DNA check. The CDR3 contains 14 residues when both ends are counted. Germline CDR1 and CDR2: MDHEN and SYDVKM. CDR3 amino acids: CASTDPGPHYEQCS.

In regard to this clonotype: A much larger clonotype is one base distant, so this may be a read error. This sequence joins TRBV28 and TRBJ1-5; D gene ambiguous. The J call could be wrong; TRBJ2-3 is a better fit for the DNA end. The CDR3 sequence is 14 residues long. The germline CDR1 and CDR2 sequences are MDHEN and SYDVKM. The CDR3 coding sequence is TGTGCCAGCCTATACAATCAAGGCAATCAGCCCCAGTATTTT. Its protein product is CASLYNQGNQPQYF.

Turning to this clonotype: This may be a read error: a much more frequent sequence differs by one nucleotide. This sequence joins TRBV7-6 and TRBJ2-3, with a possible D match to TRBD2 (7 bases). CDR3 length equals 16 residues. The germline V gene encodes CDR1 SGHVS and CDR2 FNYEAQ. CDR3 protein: CARSLGGVGLTDTQYF. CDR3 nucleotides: TGTGCCAGAAGCTTAGGGGGGGTCGGCCTCACAGATACGCAGTATTTT.

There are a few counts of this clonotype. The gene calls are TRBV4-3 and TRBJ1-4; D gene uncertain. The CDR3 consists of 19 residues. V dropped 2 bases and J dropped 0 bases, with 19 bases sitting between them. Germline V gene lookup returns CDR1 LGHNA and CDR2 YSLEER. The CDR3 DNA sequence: TGCGCCAGCAGCCAAAACCCCTTTCCCCCGAGGACAACTAATGAAAAACTGTTTTTT. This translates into CASSQNPFPPRTTNEKLFF.

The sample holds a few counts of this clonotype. CDR3 sequence reads: CASSAHQGYEQYF. In DNA, the CDR3 is TGTGCCAGCAGCGCCCACCAGGGATACGAGCAGTACTTC. V is TRBV9 and J is TRBJ2-7; the D gene is possibly TRBD1 (5 bases). In germline, CDR1 is SGDLS, CDR2 YYNGEE. The CDR3 contains 13 residues. V gave up 3 bases and J gave up 4 bases, with 11 bases separating them.

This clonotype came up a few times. The CDR3 region has the DNA TGTGCCAGCAGCCCCGACCCCTACGAGCAGTACTTC. It yields the protein CASSPDPYEQYF. The chain links TRBV7-9 to TRBJ2-7; unclear D gene. The CDR3 spans 12 residues. Per the germline V gene, CDR1 is SEHNR and CDR2 is FQNEAQ (reference sequence). The ends were cut back, 5 bases at V and 2 bases at J, with 7 bases in the middle.

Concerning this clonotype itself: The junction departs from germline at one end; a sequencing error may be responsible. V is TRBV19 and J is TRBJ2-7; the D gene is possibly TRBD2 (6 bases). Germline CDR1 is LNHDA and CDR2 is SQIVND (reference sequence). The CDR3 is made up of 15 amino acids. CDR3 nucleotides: TGTGCCAATAGTATCCTCGGGGGAAGCTCCTACGAGCAGTACTTC. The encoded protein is CANSILGGSSYEQYF.

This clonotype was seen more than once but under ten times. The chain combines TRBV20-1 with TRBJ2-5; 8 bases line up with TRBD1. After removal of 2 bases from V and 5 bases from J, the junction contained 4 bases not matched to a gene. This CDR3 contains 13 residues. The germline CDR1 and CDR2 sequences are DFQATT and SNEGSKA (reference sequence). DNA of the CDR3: TGCAGTGCTAGAACAGGGGGTCCTGAGACCCAGTACTTC. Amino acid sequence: CSARTGGPETQYF.